This T cell receptor beta chain was obtained from a study of CD8+ T cells in alopecia areata. Germline loops: CDR1 SEHNR, CDR2 FQNEAQ (reference sequence). The CDR3 covers 13 residues. Germline trimming cut 5 bases from V and 6 bases from J; bases unmatched to any gene: 6. Sequencing templates came from extracted RNA that was reverse transcribed into cDNA. TCRdb's copy holds only in-frame clones and misses some; the assay was immunoSEQ multiplex PCR. The sample shows 120,000 or so clones, around two fifths of them seen only once. The rearrangement uses TRBV7-9 and TRBJ2-7; 8 bases align to TRBD1. The TCR was taken from a human donor with alopecia areata. The sample comprised CD4+ T cells sorted from blood. CDR3 amino acids: CASSARQGIEQYF. The CDR3 nucleotides are TGTGCCAGCAGCGCGAGACAGGGGATCGAGCAGTACTTC.